Presented here are 8 T cell receptor beta chains from one specimen sequenced in a study of T cell changes during pregnancy in multiple sclerosis. The repertoire was sequenced with immunoSEQ multiplex PCR; TCRdb's copy has only in-frame clones and lacks some. The sample carries roughly 52,000 clones, roughly 92% recorded once. The material was CD8+ T cells from peripheral blood mononuclear cells, obtained before pregnancy. The receptors shown here come from a female donor with multiple sclerosis, enrolled in a pregnancy study.

The chain has TRBV5-4 and TRBJ2-2, with 8 bases aligning to TRBD2. After removal of 2 bases from V and 2 bases from J, the junction contained 5 bases not matched to a gene. Germline V CDR1 and CDR2: SGHNT, YYREEE (reference sequence). The CDR3 has 16 amino acids. The CDR3 spells CASSFKRERNTGELFF. The CDR3 DNA is TGTGCCAGCAGCTTTAAGCGGGAGAGAAACACCGGGGAGCTGTTTTTT.

V gene TRBV30 combines with J gene TRBJ2-7; 12 positions agree with TRBD2. In germline, CDR1 is GTSNPN, CDR2 SVGIG (reference sequence). This CDR3 region has 16 residues. V lost 2 bases and J lost 4; bases outside the gene matches: 9. In DNA form, the CDR3 reads TGTGCCTGGAGTCGGACTAGCGGGATGATTTTGTACGAGCAGTACTTC. Encoded protein: CAWSRTSGMILYEQYF.

This chain uses TRBV6-6 with TRBJ1-6, with 7 bases aligning to TRBD1. CDR1 and CDR2 (germline): MNHNY, SVGAGI (reference sequence). The CDR3 has 15 amino acids. V lost 8 bases and J lost 6; bases outside the gene matches: 10. This CDR3 is CASLRTGRGNSPLHF. DNA of the CDR3: TGTGCCAGCCTAAGGACAGGACGGGGTAATTCACCCCTCCACTTT.

This clone has a single count. J is TRBJ2-5 and V is TRBV11-2; 8 nucleotides agree with TRBD1. The CDR3 loop spans 16 amino acids. Germline CDR1 is SGHAT and CDR2 is FQNNGV. V shed 0 bases and J 5 bases; nucleotides not matched to a gene: 8. The CDR3 nucleotides read TGTGCCAGCAGCTTAGATATCCAGGGGGCAGGGGAGACCCAGTACTTC. Its protein is CASSLDIQGAGETQYF.

V and J are TRBV10-3 and TRBJ2-1; the match to TRBD2 covers 7 bases. Germline V gives CDR1 ENHRY, CDR2 SYGVKD. There are 15 residues in the CDR3. Trimming removed 5 bases from V and 8 bases from J; junction bases left unmatched: 12. The CDR3 protein is CAISQRSGISDEQFF. The CDR3 DNA sequence: TGTGCCATCAGTCAACGGAGCGGGATTTCCGATGAGCAGTTCTTC.

This sequence joins TRBV5-1 and TRBJ2-3; 11 bases are shared with TRBD2. Germline-derived CDR1 and CDR2 are SGHRS and YFSETQ. Unmatched junction bases numbered 6, after V lost 3 bases and J lost 6 bases. The CDR3 loop spans 15 amino acids. The CDR3 DNA is TGCGCCAGCAGCTGGGTAGCGGGAGGGCTGGATACGCAGTATTTT. Protein: CASSWVAGGLDTQYF. Looking up the rest from reference TRBV5-1 and TRBJ2-3 gives the full variable domain: KAGVTQTPRYLIKTRGQQVTLSCSPISGHRSVSWYQQTPGQGLQFLFEYFSETQRNKGNFPGRFSGRQFSNSRSEMNVSTLELGDSALYLCASSWVAGGLDTQYFGPGTRLTVL.

The V gene is TRBV11-3, the J gene TRBJ1-2; the D gene is possibly TRBD1 (6 bases). The V end was cut by 1 base, the J end by 3 bases, with 12 bases between. Looked up from germline, CDR1 is SGHNT and CDR2 is YENEEA. The CDR3 loop spans 15 amino acids. The CDR3 here is CASSLAQDSYYGYTF. CDR3 DNA sequence: TGTGCCAGCAGCTTAGCTCAGGACAGCTACTATGGCTACACCTTC.

The V call is TRBV19, the J call TRBJ2-1, with 8 bases that match TRBD1. Trimming cost V 1 base and J 6 bases; bases outside gene matches: 5. CDR1 and CDR2 (germline): LNHDA, SQIVND (reference sequence). The CDR3 is 15 amino acids. The CDR3 reads CASSIGTGLINEQFF. In DNA, the CDR3 is TGTGCCAGTAGTATAGGGACAGGGCTAATCAATGAGCAGTTCTTC.